One and the same sample provided the 16 T cell receptor beta chains below, sequenced in a study of blood T cell repertoires in COVID-19. TCRdb's table, derived via immunoSEQ multiplex PCR, lists solely in-frame clones and lacks some. In the table there are over 300,000 clones, nearly 90% of which are singletons. Sequenced: peripheral blood. The receptors here all came from a man between 18 and 29 years old with active or convalescent COVID-19.

The rearrangement links TRBV9 to TRBJ1-2; D uncertain. V lost 5 bases to trimming and J lost 4 bases, with 12 bases between them. The CDR3 length is 13 residues. Germline V gives CDR1 SGDLS, CDR2 YYNGEE. The CDR3 reads CASSLDGVYGYTF. In DNA form, the CDR3 reads TGTGCCAGCAGTCTGGACGGGGTCTATGGCTACACCTTC.

The genes are TRBV18 and TRBJ1-2; D is unresolved. The CDR3 totals 13 residues. With 0 bases removed from V and 2 bases from J, the gap between germline ends came to 4 bases. Germline CDR1 and CDR2: KGHSH and LQKENI. CDR3 sequence (DNA): TGTGCCAGCTCACCACCGGCAAACTATGGCTACACCTTC. It yields the protein CASSPPANYGYTF.

V usage is TRBV6-5 and J usage is TRBJ2-7; D is unresolved. CDR3 length: 15 residues. The ends were cut back, 8 bases at V and 4 bases at J, with 21 bases in the middle. Germline loops: CDR1 MNHEY, CDR2 SVGAGI. The CDR3 DNA reads as TGTGCCAGCGTGCCTCCTCTTTCTATGGTTTACGAGCAGTACTTC. Translating gives CASVPPLSMVYEQYF.

The chain employs TRBV9 and TRBJ1-3; D gene unclear. The CDR3 covers 14 residues. Germline lookup yields CDR1 SGDLS and CDR2 YYNGEE. The V end was cut by 4 bases, the J end by 0 bases, with 8 bases between. The CDR3 sequence: CASSIGNSGNTIYF. In nucleotides, the CDR3 is TGTGCCAGCAGCATCGGGAACTCTGGAAACACCATATATTTT.

The J gene is TRBJ2-1, the V gene TRBV6-5; D is possibly TRBD2 (5 bases). In germline, CDR1 is MNHEY, CDR2 SVGAGI. Trimming shortened V by 8 bases and J by 7 bases, and 18 bases separated the two germline ends. The CDR3 consists of 14 residues. CDR3 in DNA: TGTGCCAGCTCCTCTGAGGGCGGGCAAAATGAGCAGTTCTTC. Its translation: CASSSEGGQNEQFF.

V usage is TRBV2 and J usage is TRBJ2-3, with a possible D match to TRBD1 (6 bases). The CDR3 runs 14 residues. The V gene's germline CDR1 is SNHLY and CDR2 FYNNEI. V was clipped by 2 bases and J by 7 bases, with 13 bases between them. This chain's CDR3 is CASSESQGSNTQYF. CDR3 bases: TGTGCCAGCAGTGAATCGCAGGGGTCGAATACGCAGTATTTT.

This chain connects TRBV27 to TRBJ2-2; D is unresolved. The CDR3 sequence is 11 residues long. V was cut by 7 bases and J by 5 bases, with 5 bases left in between. Germline V gene sequence: CDR1 MNHEY, CDR2 SMNVEV (reference sequence). This CDR3 is CASTQTGELFF. CDR3 coding DNA: TGTGCCAGCACGCAGACCGGGGAGCTGTTTTTT.

The V call is TRBV5-4, the J call TRBJ2-5; no clear D gene. Germline V CDR1 and CDR2: SGHNT, YYREEE (reference sequence). Trimming pared 5 bases from V and 0 bases from J, leaving 5 bases between. This CDR3 is 12 amino acids long. CDR3 bases: TGTGCCAGCAGACGGGACCAAGAGACCCAGTACTTC. This gives the protein CASRRDQETQYF.

V is TRBV5-6 and J is TRBJ2-7; 11 positions match TRBD1. J lost 5 bases, V lost 3 bases, and 4 bases had no gene match. Germline V gives CDR1 SGHDT, CDR2 YYEEEE. This CDR3 has 14 amino acids. CDR3: CASSSGTGGHEQYF. The CDR3 region has the DNA TGTGCCAGCAGCTCCGGGACAGGGGGACACGAGCAGTACTTC.

J is TRBJ1-2 and V is TRBV29-1; possible D gene TRBD1, 5 bases. The CDR3 is 12 amino acids. Germline V lookup: CDR1 SQVTM, CDR2 ANQGSEA. V shed 3 bases and J shed 4 bases, with 9 bases lying between them. CDR3 residues: CSVDRTIYGYTF. CDR3 sequence (DNA): TGCAGCGTTGACCGGACAATCTATGGCTACACCTTC.

V gene TRBV4-1 combines with J gene TRBJ1-1; D perhaps matches TRBD1 (5 bases). Between the trimmed V and J ends, which lost 4 bases and 4 bases, there was a span of 10 bases. CDR1 and CDR2 (germline): MGHRA, YSYEKL. The CDR3 covers 13 residues. CDR3 nucleotide sequence: TGCGCCAGCAGCCGCGGGGCGAGCACTGAAGCTTTCTTT. Its translation: CASSRGASTEAFF.

This chain uses TRBV28 with TRBJ2-7; 8 nucleotides agree with TRBD1. V dropped 5 bases and J dropped 1; count of bases not matched to a gene: 10. This CDR3 contains 16 residues. CDR1 and CDR2 (germline): MDHEN, SYDVKM. CDR3 region: CASSIPTGVPSYEQYF. In nucleotides, the CDR3 is TGTGCCAGCAGTATCCCGACAGGGGTCCCGTCCTACGAGCAGTACTTC.

The V gene is TRBV6-1, the J gene TRBJ1-3; TRBD1 matches at 11 bases. V gave up 3 bases and J gave up 3 bases; unmatched junction bases: 7. The germline CDR1 and CDR2 sequences are MNHNS and SASEGT. The CDR3 spans 17 residues. DNA of the CDR3: TGTGCCAGCAGTGAGGGACAGGGGGTTTTAGGTGGAAACACCATATATTTT. It yields the protein CASSEGQGVLGGNTIYF.

The chain joins TRBV28 to TRBJ2-2; perhaps TRBD1 as D (6 bases). Germline CDR1 reads MDHEN; CDR2 reads SYDVKM. The CDR3 runs 16 residues. The V and J ends lost 6 bases and 6 bases respectively, with 20 bases between them. The DNA for the CDR3 is TGTGCCAGCAGACCAGCAGGGGTTGGGGTCGCCGGGGAGCTGTTTTTT. The encoded protein is CASRPAGVGVAGELFF.

The rearrangement links TRBV11-2 to TRBJ2-5; 11 nucleotides agree with TRBD2. This CDR3 has 15 amino acids. Germline V lookup: CDR1 SGHAT, CDR2 FQNNGV. Germline trimming cut 5 bases from V and 4 bases from J; bases unmatched to any gene: 6. Written as DNA, the CDR3 is TGTGCCAGCAGCCCCGGGACTAGCGGCGCAGAGACCCAGTACTTC. Protein: CASSPGTSGAETQYF. The entire variable domain, with the rest obtained from reference TRBV11-2 and TRBJ2-5, is as follows: EAGVAQSPRYKIIEKRQSVAFWCNPISGHATLYWYQQILGQGPKLLIQFQNNGVVDDSQLPKDRFSAERLKGVDSTLKIQPAKLEDSAVYLCASSPGTSGAETQYFGPGTRLLVL.

The rearrangement links TRBV11-1 to TRBJ2-7; 11 bases are shared with TRBD2. The CDR3 sequence is 15 residues long. Germline CDR1 and CDR2: SGHAT and FQDESV (reference sequence). The junction had 7 bases not matched to a gene; V was cut back by 5 bases and J by 4 bases. The DNA of the CDR3 is TGTGCCAGCAGCGTACCGGGACTAGCGGAATACGAGCAGTACTTC. Residues: CASSVPGLAEYEQYF.